The 2 T cell receptor beta chains below all came from one sample that was sequenced in a study of cytomegalovirus exposure and HLA in healthy donors. The PCR used 60 Vbeta and 13 Jbeta primers. Profiled with immunoSEQ multiplex PCR; TCRdb holds only in-frame clones, not every one. This table holds under 250,000 clones, approximately 85% found once. The sequencing input was PBMCs. These receptors all stem from a woman aged 45 to 65 in good health and CMV-seronegative.

V gene TRBV7-9 combines with J gene TRBJ2-2; TRBD1 aligns across 9 bases. Per the germline V gene, CDR1 is SEHNR and CDR2 is FQNEAQ (reference sequence). The J segment lost 4 bases and the V segment lost 3 bases, leaving 12 bases of the junction unmatched. CDR3 length: 18 amino acids. Written as DNA, the CDR3 is TGTGCCAGCAGCTTTTTCCTATACAGGGGGCATAGCACCGGGGAGCTGTTTTTT. Protein sequence: CASSFFLYRGHSTGELFF.

This clone was detected a few times. The chain combines TRBV19 with TRBJ2-3; a weak D match, TRBD1 (5 bases). The CDR3 length is 15 residues. The germline gives CDR1 LNHDA, CDR2 SQIVND (reference sequence). The V gene lost 5 bases and the J gene lost 0 bases, with 12 bases spanning the gap. CDR3 DNA sequence: TGTGCCAGTAGTTATGGACACCGTAGCACAGATACGCAGTATTTT. As protein: CASSYGHRSTDTQYF.